This TCR beta chain was profiled in a study of T cell responses to AZD1222 COVID-19 vaccine. Study results and limitations: Baseline seropositives among AZD1222 recipients totaled only six or seven. An increase in Spike-specific TCR breadth and depth was observed after two AZD1222 doses. Vaccine-related CD4 TCRs covered spike, predominating at 160-218 and 743-854.

Both about-4-week and about-12-week second-dose recipients were combined. Sequenced by immunoSEQ multiplex PCR; TCRdb stores in-frame clones only, minus some. The table lists 30,000 to 35,000 clones, roughly 88% of them singletons, with approximately 14% in the top ten. About this clone: What it recognizes is unknown.

V shed 7 bases, J shed 4 bases, and the junction held 6 bases outside the gene matches. This CDR3 is 14 amino acids long. CDR1 is SNHLY and CDR2 is FYNNEI in the germline V gene. The sequences come from peripheral blood, collected 28 days after the second AZD1222 dose. The chain joins TRBV2 to TRBJ2-3; 9 bases match TRBD2. The sequence came from an adult who received the AZD1222 COVID-19 vaccine. The DNA for the CDR3 is TGTGCCAGCAATAGTGAGCGGGGGGCAGATACGCAGTATTTT. Protein sequence: CASNSERGADTQYF.